Here is one T cell receptor beta chain with its context. Its antigen remains undetermined. No quality values exist for individual bases; no much larger clone is one base distant. The data belong to a study of T cells in Graves' hyperthyroidism and ophthalmopathy (dated by TCRdb to about 2019). With regard to the full study: Peripheral blood samples were taken at initial diagnosis, before any treatment was given. A discovery cohort of about a hundred patients, roughly 43 with Graves' ophthalmopathy and about 58 with stable Graves' hyperthyroidism, was used to find distinguishing TCR V-J signatures. An independent validation cohort of under 20 hyperthyroidism patients and 17 patients who later progressed to ophthalmopathy tested prospective prediction of ophthalmopathy. The 80 to 100 discovery patients were randomly divided into training and test sets at a 7:3 ratio. The study also compared thyroid tissue and blood T-cell repertoires from roughly 6 Graves' hyperthyroidism patients. After sampling, hyperthyroidism patients received methimazole starting at 30 mg daily, and ophthalmopathy patients received high-dose intravenous methylprednisolone. According to the paper, TCR Vbeta CDR3 sequencing was carried out on some 130 peripheral blood samples, which came from over 40 ophthalmopathy, roughly 75 hyperthyroidism and roughly 17 progressor patients.

Graves' hyperthyroidism was defined as stable when no progression to ophthalmopathy occurred over 18 months of follow-up. The hyperthyroidism patients were between 18 and 65 years old and newly diagnosed, with a disease duration of less than 2 months. Patients with uncontrolled infections, other autoimmune diseases, pregnancy or lactation were excluded. Diagnoses were established on the basis of clinical symptoms, serum thyroxine and TRAb, thyroid ultrasound, and orbital computed tomography. Ficoll-Paque density gradient centrifugation was used to isolate PBMCs from 8.5 to 10 ml of fresh peripheral blood. Total RNA was extracted with Trizol reagent, and quality was checked on an Agilent 2100 Bioanalyzer. General conclusions and limits of the study: No statistical method was used to set the sample size in advance, and investigators knew the group allocation. A 13 V-J signature model separated ophthalmopathy from stable hyperthyroidism, with 87.88% sensitivity and 81.08% specificity in cross-validation and 80%/75% in testing. During validation, the model predicted progression to ophthalmopathy a median of around 6 months ahead of onset, with roughly 65% sensitivity and less than 85% specificity. Most expanded thyroid clonotypes (frequency above 0.001) were also found in blood, which suggests that blood repertoires may mirror thyroid immune responses.

Amplification of TCR beta CDR3 regions was carried out from RNA transcripts. The first round of RT-PCR for the TCR CDR3 was performed with the HTBI primer set and the Qiagen OneStep RT-PCR kit. The libraries were constructed in a second round of multiplex PCR and then size-selected and purified. Sequencing of the libraries was done on an Illumina HiSeq2000 using paired-end 100 bp reads. Processing in the source paper ran as follows. SOAPnuke was used to process the raw data, removing reads that contained adapters or uncalled bases, had a mean Phred below 15, or lacked an exact match to the constant primer or identifier. High-quality paired reads were merged using COPE v1.2.5, and each unique nucleotide sequence was defined as a clonotype. Clonotypes were aligned to IMGT TRBV, TRBD and TRBJ reference segments using MiTCR v1.1. Only V-J combinations with frequency above 0.0001, covering 99% to 99.2% of repertoires, were analysed. A TCS score was defined as the ratio between F50 (clonal expansion) and ExV (chaos), using BLOSUM62-based TCRdist between CDR3 peptides within each V-J. Welch's t-statistics and random forest reduced some 510 V-J features to about 13, which were used in a naive Bayes classifier (R e1071). TCRdb reworked the public reads: Q25 trimming with fastp, MiXCR clone assembly, productive beta chains retained. CDR3 protein sequences are deduplicated, and each keeps its most common genes and DNA. These V and J calls derive from TCRdb rather than the authors' analysis. The table for this sample lists about 400,000 distinct CDR3 sequences; about 15% of them were counted only once. The top ten constitute approximately 32% of the sample.

The V end loses 4 bases and the J end loses 5 bases, and a stretch of 7 bases separates them. From the cysteine through the phenylalanine, the CDR3 covers 12 amino acids. The kept DNA is CDR3 alone, 36 bases in frame from the first base. CDR1 SGHTA and CDR2 FQGNSA were looked up in the germline V gene. Sequenced input: blood. The receptor was isolated from a woman aged 30 to 39 with Graves' hyperthyroidism. This chain joins TRBV7-2 to TRBJ2-3; no D segment can be confidently identified. The CDR3 sequence is CASSSVVDTQYF. The sequenced DNA: TGTGCCAGCAGCTCGGTTGTAGATACGCAGTATTTT. Full variable domain (CDR3 extended with the reference TRBV7-2 and TRBJ2-3 proteins): GAGVSQSPSNKVTEKGKDVELRCDPISGHTALYWYRQSLGQGLEFLIYFQGNSAPDKSGLPSDRFSAERTGGSVSTLTIQRTQQEDSAVYLCASSSVVDTQYFGPGTRLTVL.